The 3 T cell receptor beta chains presented below share a single source sample, sequenced in a study of T cell changes during pregnancy in multiple sclerosis (dated by TCRdb to about 2019). Library construction relied on the immunoSEQ multiplex PCR assay. TCRdb obtained this table from immuneACCESS and retained in-frame rearrangements with V and J assigned. These tables miss some clones; where compared with another copy, unresolved V genes account for less than half of the shortfall, and the remainder is unexplained. The sample table shows some 60,000 clones, and less than 95% are seen once. The ten largest make up approximately 6.5% of the sample. Source: peripheral blood, taken in the third trimester of pregnancy. The receptors here all came from a female donor in good health, enrolled as a control in a pregnancy study.

The rearrangement links TRBV13 to TRBJ2-4; TRBD1 matches 8 bases. In germline, CDR1 is PRHDT, CDR2 FYEKMQ (reference sequence). V lost 4 bases, J lost 8 bases, and 16 bases stayed unmatched. The CDR3 has 17 residues. As DNA, the CDR3 is TGTGCCAGCAGCTCCCGGACAGGGCAGCTGGGTAAGGACATTCAGTACTTC. It encodes CASSSRTGQLGKDIQYF.

The V gene is TRBV14, the J gene TRBJ2-1; D remains unclear. Germline CDR1 and CDR2: SGHDN and FVKESK. This CDR3 spans 14 amino acids. V shed 3 bases and J shed 0 bases, with 6 bases lying between them. The CDR3 bases are TGTGCCAGCAGCCAGGCGGACTCCTACAATGAGCAGTTCTTC. This encodes CASSQADSYNEQFF.

This clone occurred a few times. The chain employs TRBV2 and TRBJ2-7, with 8 bases identical to TRBD2. V dropped 6 bases and J dropped 4; count of bases not matched to a gene: 8. Germline V gives CDR1 SNHLY, CDR2 FYNNEI. This CDR3 region has 14 residues. The CDR3 loop is CASRWSGSRYEQYF. CDR3 bases: TGTGCCAGCAGGTGGAGCGGGAGTAGGTACGAGCAGTACTTC.